The 10 T cell receptor beta chains below were found in one sample sequenced in a study of cytomegalovirus exposure and HLA in healthy donors. Primers for the PCR totalled 60 Vbeta and 13 Jbeta. Clones were sequenced by immunoSEQ multiplex PCR, and TCRdb holds only the in-frame ones, with some missing. Altogether some 210,000 clones are present, 75% to 90% being singletons, with the ten largest covering 1.3%. The sequencing input was PBMCs. All receptors come from a man aged 25-45 years in good health and CMV-seronegative.

This sequence joins TRBV28 and TRBJ2-3, with TRBD2 matching 12 bases. V shed 3 bases, J shed 1 base, and the junction held 8 bases outside the gene matches. The CDR3 consists of 18 residues. Germline loops: CDR1 MDHEN, CDR2 SYDVKM. The DNA for the CDR3 is TGTGCCAGCAGTTTGGTGCTAGCGGGAGGGCCGGGCACAGATACGCAGTATTTT. It specifies CASSLVLAGGPGTDTQYF.

The chain carries TRBV11-3 and TRBJ1-2; no definite D call. Germline V gene sequence: CDR1 SGHNT, CDR2 YENEEA. Trimming pared 5 bases from V and 1 base from J, leaving 14 bases between. The CDR3 length is 15 residues. CDR3 nucleotides: TGTGCCAGCAGCCACTTAGTGCACCGTAACTATGGCTACACCTTC. Amino acid sequence: CASSHLVHRNYGYTF. Supplemented by reference TRBV11-3 and TRBJ1-2, the full variable domain reads EAGVVQSPRYKIIEKKQPVAFWCNPISGHNTLYWYLQNLGQGPELLIRYENEEAVDDSQLPKDRFSAERLKGVDSTLKIQPAELGDSAVYLCASSHLVHRNYGYTFGSGTRLTVV.

This rearrangement joins TRBV14 to TRBJ2-3; 7 nucleotides agree with TRBD2. This CDR3 contains 16 residues. Looked up from germline, CDR1 is SGHDN and CDR2 is FVKESK. V was pared by 0 bases and J by 1 base, with 4 bases of the junction left unmatched. CDR3: CASSQDYLAGTDTQYF. CDR3 coding DNA: TGTGCCAGCAGCCAAGATTACCTAGCGGGCACAGATACGCAGTATTTT.

The chain employs TRBV28 and TRBJ2-1; 9 nucleotides align to TRBD2. Germline loops: CDR1 MDHEN, CDR2 SYDVKM. CDR3 size: 18 residues. The J segment lost 4 bases and the V segment lost 5 bases, leaving 15 bases of the junction unmatched. This CDR3 reads CASSTSTPTSGNYNEQFF. In nucleotides, the CDR3 is TGTGCCAGCAGTACCAGCACCCCGACTAGCGGAAATTACAATGAGCAGTTCTTC. The whole variable domain, remainder taken from reference TRBV28 and TRBJ2-1, is DVKVTQSSRYLVKRTGEKVFLECVQDMDHENMFWYRQDPGLGLRLIYFSYDVKMKEKGDIPEGYSVSREKKERFSLILESASTNQTSMYLCASSTSTPTSGNYNEQFFGPGTRLTVL.

In regard to this clone: A read error may account for a junction end that differs from germline. The rearrangement joins TRBV28 to TRBJ2-4, with D possibly matching TRBD2 (6 bases). This CDR3 is built from 14 residues. CDR1 MDHEN and CDR2 SYDVKM come from the germline V gene. DNA of the CDR3: TGTGCCAGCAGTACGGAGGGGTTTAAAAACAGTCAGTACTTC. It specifies CASSTEGFKNSQYF.

This sequence joins TRBV6-5 and TRBJ2-3; D may be TRBD2 (6 bases). V was clipped by 6 bases and J by 6 bases, with 19 bases between them. The CDR3 extends over 15 amino acids. The V gene's germline CDR1 is MNHEY and CDR2 SVGAGI. CDR3 coding DNA: TGTGCCAGCAGGGGCCGAGAGCGGGCGGGGGATACGCAGTATTTT. It codes for CASRGRERAGDTQYF.

The CDR3 nucleotides are TGTGCCAGCAGCCAACGCCCCGTAGACAGGACTAGCTACGAGCAGTACTTC. Its protein is CASSQRPVDRTSYEQYF. The chain couples TRBV4-2 to TRBJ2-7; tentatively, D is TRBD2 (7 bases). The CDR3 contains 17 residues. Germline values: CDR1 LGHNA, CDR2 YNFKEQ. V gave up 2 bases and J gave up 3 bases, with 20 bases separating them.

V gene TRBV4-1 combines with J gene TRBJ2-7; TRBD2 is a possible D gene (6 bases). CDR3 length: 16 residues. Germline CDR1 is MGHRA and CDR2 is YSYEKL. Trimming took 2 bases from V and 2 from J, leaving 16 bases between them. CDR3 sequence: CASSQTAGTATYEQYF. The CDR3 bases are TGCGCCAGCAGCCAAACTGCGGGGACCGCCACCTACGAGCAGTACTTC.

The chain links TRBV20-1 to TRBJ2-7; no clear D gene. CDR3 length: 11 amino acids. The V gene's germline CDR1 is DFQATT and CDR2 SNEGSKA (reference sequence). Between the trimmed V and J ends, which lost 2 bases and 2 bases, there was a span of 4 bases. The DNA for the CDR3 is TGCAGTGCTAGATCAGCCTACGAGCAGTACTTC. Encoded protein: CSARSAYEQYF.

CDR3 DNA: TGCGCCAGCAGCTTCACTAGCGGGGGGGCAGATACGCAGTATTTT. It codes for CASSFTSGGADTQYF. This chain connects TRBV5-1 to TRBJ2-3, with 13 bases matching TRBD2. The CDR3 extends over 15 amino acids. Germline CDR1 is SGHRS and CDR2 is YFSETQ. V trimming: 2 bases; J trimming: 4 bases; junction bases outside the gene matches: 1.